Following are 10 T cell receptor beta chains from one sample sequenced in a study of cytomegalovirus exposure and HLA in healthy donors. Primers included in the PCR were 60 Vbeta and 13 Jbeta primers. Generated by immunoSEQ multiplex PCR, the TCRdb table keeps only in-frame clones and is missing some. In the table there are roughly 130,000 clones, roughly 76% of which are singletons. The sequenced sample was PBMCs. These receptors came from a man between 25 and 39 years old in good health and CMV-seronegative.

This clone is a singleton in its sample. The V call is TRBV29-1, the J call TRBJ1-2; TRBD1 matches 7 bases. Per the germline V gene, CDR1 is SQVTM and CDR2 is ANQGSEA. The CDR3 extends over 11 amino acids. The ends lost 4 bases at V and 4 bases at J; junction bases unmatched: 0. The CDR3 loop reads CSVGTGYGYTF. The CDR3 region has the DNA TGCAGCGTTGGGACAGGCTATGGCTACACCTTC.

The V gene is TRBV28, the J gene TRBJ2-5, with a weak D call TRBD1 (5 bases). CDR3 length: 13 residues. V was trimmed by 6 bases and J by 2 bases, leaving 10 bases between them. Looked up from germline, CDR1 is MDHEN and CDR2 is SYDVKM. This chain's CDR3 is CASSPTVQETQYF. As DNA, the CDR3 is TGTGCCAGCAGCCCGACAGTTCAAGAGACCCAGTACTTC.

This rearrangement joins TRBV7-7 to TRBJ2-7; 10 nucleotides line up with TRBD2. CDR3 length: 16 residues. The V and J ends lost 5 bases and 3 bases, in that order; junction bases with no gene match: 10. CDR1 SSHAT and CDR2 FNYEAQ come from the germline V gene (reference sequence). CDR3 sequence reads: CASSLIGVAGGYEQYF. DNA for the CDR3: TGTGCCAGCAGCCTCATAGGGGTAGCGGGAGGCTACGAGCAGTACTTC.

This clone was seen once. The CDR3 protein is CASSFGDSTTDTQYF. DNA of the CDR3: TGTGCCAGCAGCTTCGGGGACTCCACAACAGATACGCAGTATTTT. This rearrangement joins TRBV7-9 to TRBJ2-3, with D possibly matching TRBD2 (6 bases). V lost 3 bases and J 3 bases, leaving 13 bases between the germline ends. This CDR3 is built from 15 residues. Germline lookup yields CDR1 SEHNR and CDR2 FQNEAQ (reference sequence).

J is TRBJ1-1 and V is TRBV27, with a weak D call TRBD1 (5 bases). The CDR3 is 14 residues long. Trimming shortened V by 2 bases and J by 0 bases, and 7 bases separated the two germline ends. Looked up from germline, CDR1 is MNHEY and CDR2 is SMNVEV (reference sequence). As DNA, the CDR3 is TGTGCCAGCAGTTTAAGCAGGGTGAACACTGAAGCTTTCTTT. It specifies CASSLSRVNTEAFF.

V usage is TRBV27 and J usage is TRBJ1-1, with D unclear. Trimming left V 3 bases short and J 1 base short, with 15 bases between. Germline V lookup: CDR1 MNHEY, CDR2 SMNVEV (reference sequence). This CDR3 contains 16 residues. CDR3 loop: CASSFQPSEANTEAFF. DNA of the CDR3: TGTGCCAGCAGTTTTCAGCCTTCCGAGGCGAACACTGAAGCTTTCTTT.

The chain couples TRBV7-2 to TRBJ2-1; D is possibly TRBD1 (6 bases). Trimming cost V 1 base and J 3 bases, with 16 bases left between them. CDR1 is SGHTA, CDR2 FQGNSA, per germline. The CDR3 is made up of 17 amino acids. The CDR3 sequence: CASSLVPQRGSYNEQFF. CDR3 sequence (DNA): TGTGCCAGCAGCTTAGTACCCCAAAGGGGGAGCTACAATGAGCAGTTCTTC.

The V call is TRBV9, the J call TRBJ1-2, with 8 bases fitting TRBD1. V lost 2 bases, J lost 6 bases, and 3 bases stayed unmatched. Germline V gene data show CDR1 as SGDLS and CDR2 as YYNGEE. This CDR3 is built from 13 residues. The CDR3 DNA reads as TGTGCCAGCAGCGTCAGGGGGCGCGATGGCTACACCTTC. It translates to CASSVRGRDGYTF.

This clone was recorded a few times. V gene TRBV5-1 combines with J gene TRBJ2-7, with 9 nucleotides matching TRBD2. Germline V gene data show CDR1 as SGHRS and CDR2 as YFSETQ. The ends lost 1 base at V and 1 base at J; junction bases unmatched: 21. The CDR3 totals 21 residues. The CDR3 is CASSLRSWGAAGGPLSYEQYF. The CDR3 DNA sequence: TGCGCCAGCAGCTTGAGGTCATGGGGTGCCGCGGGGGGGCCCTTGTCCTACGAGCAGTACTTC.

The CDR3 nucleotides are TGTGCCAGCAGCGTAGAACAGGCCTCCTACGAGCAGTACTTC. Translating it yields CASSVEQASYEQYF. The chain combines TRBV9 with TRBJ2-7; D may be TRBD1 (5 bases). The CDR3 contains 14 residues. Trimming stripped 0 bases from V and 0 bases from J, with 7 bases between. CDR1 is SGDLS and CDR2 is YYNGEE in the germline V gene.